This T cell receptor (beta chain) is from a study of CD8+ T cells in alopecia areata. Regarding the study as a whole: During tofacitinib treatment, many expanded lesional clones remained in scalp and blood.

Trimming took 7 bases from V and 8 from J, leaving 18 bases between them. CDR1 LGHNA and CDR2 YNFKEQ come from the germline V gene. The CDR3 runs 14 residues. The treatment denotes: oral pan-JAK inhibitor, 5-10 mg twice daily. cDNA reverse transcribed from extracted RNA served as the sequencing template. Libraries were prepared by immunoSEQ multiplex PCR; TCRdb keeps only in-frame clonotypes and omits some of them. The repertoire consists of 150,000 to 200,000 clones, with roughly 58% occurring once and the leading ten covering 16%. As concerns this clone: Its antigen is not known.

The receptor comes from a human donor with alopecia areata. The sample was CD4+ T cells sorted from blood, taken between weeks 55 and 65, from a patient treated with tofacitinib. V is TRBV4-2 and J is TRBJ2-1; D is possibly TRBD1 (6 bases). The CDR3 DNA reads TGTGCCAGCACCCACACAGGGCGGGTCGATGAGCAGTTCTTC. Its protein product is CASTHTGRVDEQFF.